This TCR beta chain was obtained from a study of cytomegalovirus exposure and HLA in healthy donors. Generated by immunoSEQ multiplex PCR, the TCRdb table keeps only in-frame clones and is missing some. The sample lists about 56,000 clones; around 94% were seen once. This CDR3 contains 15 residues. From germline, CDR1 is SGHTA and CDR2 FQGNSA. V lost 1 base to trimming and J lost 4 bases, with 11 bases between them. The source is a man between 18 and 35 years old in good health and CMV-seronegative. Sequenced: PBMCs. The chain links TRBV7-2 to TRBJ1-5; TRBD1 might be the D (5 bases). CDR3 residues: CASSLVVRGNQPQHF. The CDR3 DNA reads as TGTGCCAGCAGCTTAGTTGTTCGGGGGAATCAGCCCCAGCATTTT. The variable domain in full, with the rest retrieved from reference TRBV7-2 and TRBJ1-5, is GAGVSQSPSNKVTEKGKDVELRCDPISGHTALYWYRQSLGQGLEFLIYFQGNSAPDKSGLPSDRFSAERTGGSVSTLTIQRTQQEDSAVYLCASSLVVRGNQPQHFGDGTRLSIL.